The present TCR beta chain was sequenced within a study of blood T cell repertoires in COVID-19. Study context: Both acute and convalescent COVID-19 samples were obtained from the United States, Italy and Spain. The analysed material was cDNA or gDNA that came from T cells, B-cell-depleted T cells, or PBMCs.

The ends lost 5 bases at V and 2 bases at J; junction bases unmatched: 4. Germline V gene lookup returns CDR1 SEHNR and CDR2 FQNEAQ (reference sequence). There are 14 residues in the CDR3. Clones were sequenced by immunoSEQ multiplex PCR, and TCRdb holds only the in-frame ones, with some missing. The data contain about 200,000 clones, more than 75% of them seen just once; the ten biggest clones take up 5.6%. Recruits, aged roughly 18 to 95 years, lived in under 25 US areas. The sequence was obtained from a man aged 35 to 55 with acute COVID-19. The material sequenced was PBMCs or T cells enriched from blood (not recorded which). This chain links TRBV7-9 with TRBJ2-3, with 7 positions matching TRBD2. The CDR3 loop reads CASSQAGHTDTQYF. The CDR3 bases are TGTGCCAGCAGCCAAGCGGGGCACACAGATACGCAGTATTTT.